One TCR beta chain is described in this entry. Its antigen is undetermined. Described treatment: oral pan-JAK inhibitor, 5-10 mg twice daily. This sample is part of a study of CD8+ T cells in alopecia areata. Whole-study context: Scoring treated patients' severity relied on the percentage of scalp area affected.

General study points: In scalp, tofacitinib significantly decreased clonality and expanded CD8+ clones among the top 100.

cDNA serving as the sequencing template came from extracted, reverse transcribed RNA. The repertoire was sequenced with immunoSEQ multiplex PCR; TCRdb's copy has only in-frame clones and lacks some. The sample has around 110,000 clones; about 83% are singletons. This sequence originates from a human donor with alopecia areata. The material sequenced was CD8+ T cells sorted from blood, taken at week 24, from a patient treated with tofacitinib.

CDR3 region: CASSPITSGGRDTQYF. Written as DNA, the CDR3 is TGTGCCAGCAGCCCGATCACTAGCGGGGGGAGAGATACGCAGTATTTT. This chain joins TRBV13 and TRBJ2-3; TRBD2 matches at 12 bases. CDR1 PRHDT and CDR2 FYEKMQ come from the germline V gene (reference sequence). The CDR3 totals 16 residues. V shed 5 bases, J shed 5 bases, and the junction held 8 bases outside the gene matches.